This paragraph covers one TCR beta chain sequence. Study processing details: By means of reference gene primer amplification, nucleated cell counts were estimated. TCRdb's table, derived via immunoSEQ multiplex PCR, lists solely in-frame clones and lacks some. The V and J calls and the clone size are those of that table, but D and trimming were determined from the DNA. Of 400,000 to 550,000 clones in the sample, 75% to 90% were seen once. This record belongs to a study of blood T cell repertoires in COVID-19. Study overall: The United States, Italy and Spain supplied acute and convalescent COVID-19 samples. T cells, B-cell-depleted T cells, or PBMCs supplied cDNA or gDNA.

CDR1 and CDR2 from the germline V gene are SGDLS and YYNGEE. V was pared by 4 bases and J by 0 bases, with 9 bases of the junction left unmatched. The CDR3 totals 18 residues. The receptor was isolated from a woman aged 25 to 39 with acute or convalescent COVID-19. This sequence joins TRBV9 and TRBJ2-1; the match to TRBD2 covers 11 bases. Material: peripheral blood. The CDR3: CASSPELAGGSSYNEQFF. The CDR3 nucleotides are TGTGCCAGCAGCCCGGAATTAGCGGGGGGGAGCTCCTACAATGAGCAGTTCTTC.